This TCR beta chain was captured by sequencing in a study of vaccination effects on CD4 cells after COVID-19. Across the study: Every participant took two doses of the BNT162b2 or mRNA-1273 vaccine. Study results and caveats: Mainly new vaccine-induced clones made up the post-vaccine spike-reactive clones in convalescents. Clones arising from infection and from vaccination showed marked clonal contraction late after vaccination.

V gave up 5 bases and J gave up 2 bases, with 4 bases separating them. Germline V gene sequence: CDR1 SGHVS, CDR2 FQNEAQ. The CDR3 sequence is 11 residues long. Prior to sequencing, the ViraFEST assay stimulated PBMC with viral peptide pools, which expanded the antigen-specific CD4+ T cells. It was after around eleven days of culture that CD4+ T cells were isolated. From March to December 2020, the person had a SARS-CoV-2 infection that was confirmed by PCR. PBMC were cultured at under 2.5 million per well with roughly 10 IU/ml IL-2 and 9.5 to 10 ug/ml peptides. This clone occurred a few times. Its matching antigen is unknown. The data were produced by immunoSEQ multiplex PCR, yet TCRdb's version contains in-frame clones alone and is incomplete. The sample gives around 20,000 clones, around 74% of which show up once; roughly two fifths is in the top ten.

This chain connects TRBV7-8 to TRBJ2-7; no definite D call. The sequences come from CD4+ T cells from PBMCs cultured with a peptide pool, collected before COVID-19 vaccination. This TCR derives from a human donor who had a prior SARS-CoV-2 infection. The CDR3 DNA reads TGTGCCAGCAGCGGAGCCTACGAGCAGTACTTC. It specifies CASSGAYEQYF.